Below are 17 T cell receptor beta chains sequenced from a single sample in a study of blood T cell repertoires in COVID-19. Sequencing used immunoSEQ multiplex PCR; TCRdb keeps in-frame clones, though not all of them. The sample includes roughly 100,000 clones, 84% of them seen just once. The sequenced sample was peripheral blood. All receptors come from a human donor in a cohort sampled during active COVID-19.

The chain has TRBV9 and TRBJ1-1; 8 bases agree with TRBD1. This CDR3 is 14 amino acids long. Germline V CDR1 and CDR2: SGDLS, YYNGEE. V lost 4 bases and J lost 5; bases outside the gene matches: 7. CDR3 in DNA: TGTGCCAGCAGCACCGGACAGGGAGGTACTGAAGCTTTCTTT. Translated: CASSTGQGGTEAFF. The full variable domain, with the rest looked up from reference TRBV9 and TRBJ1-1, is DSGVTQTPKHLITATGQRVTLRCSPRSGDLSVYWYQQSLDQGLQFLIQYYNGEERAKGNILERFSAQQFPDLHSELNLSSLELGDSALYFCASSTGQGGTEAFFGQGTRLTVV.

This chain joins TRBV6-5 and TRBJ2-1, with 9 nucleotides matching TRBD2. The germline CDR1 and CDR2 sequences are MNHEY and SVGAGI. V shed 2 bases and J 3 bases; nucleotides not matched to a gene: 5. The length of the CDR3 is 16 residues. The CDR3 DNA follows: TGTGCCAGCAGTTACGGGCGGGGGGGCGTCTACAATGAGCAGTTCTTC. Its protein product is CASSYGRGGVYNEQFF.

The chain carries TRBV6-5 and TRBJ1-1, with TRBD1 identical over 8 bases. The CDR3 runs 15 residues. Trimming took 5 bases from V and 3 from J; bases not matched to a gene: 8. The germline gives CDR1 MNHEY, CDR2 SVGAGI. The CDR3 nucleotides are TGTGCCAGCAGTCGACAGGGGATGGGTTACACTGAAGCTTTCTTT. It yields the protein CASSRQGMGYTEAFF.

This clone was observed a handful of times. This chain connects TRBV2 to TRBJ1-6; TRBD1 matches 7 bases. Trimming cost V 3 bases and J 10 bases; bases outside gene matches: 9. Germline V gives CDR1 SNHLY, CDR2 FYNNEI. The CDR3 totals 15 residues. CDR3: CASSELRGEYSPLHF. DNA of the CDR3: TGTGCCAGCAGTGAGCTCAGGGGGGAATACTCACCCCTCCACTTT.

The rearrangement links TRBV11-3 to TRBJ2-2, with TRBD2 matching over 11 bases. The length of the CDR3 is 16 residues. CDR1 is SGHNT, CDR2 YENEEA, per germline. V lost 1 base, J lost 5 bases, and 3 bases stayed unmatched. CDR3 DNA sequence: TGTGCCAGCAGCTTAGGGACTAGCGGGCCTACCGGGGAGCTGTTTTTT. Protein sequence: CASSLGTSGPTGELFF.

The gene calls are TRBV5-8 and TRBJ1-4; D possibly corresponds to TRBD1 (5 bases). The CDR3 runs to 15 residues. Germline-derived CDR1 and CDR2 are SGHTS and YDEGEE. Trimming removed 1 base at V and 5 bases at J, with 12 bases between. CDR3 region: CASSLRQGLNEKLFF. In DNA form, the CDR3 reads TGTGCCAGCAGCTTGCGGCAGGGTCTGAATGAAAAACTGTTTTTT.

The chain links TRBV19 to TRBJ2-5, with 8 bases fitting TRBD1. The CDR3 length is 15 residues. The germline gives CDR1 LNHDA, CDR2 SQIVND (reference sequence). V lost 4 bases and J lost 5; bases outside the gene matches: 9. The DNA for the CDR3 is TGTGCCAGTAGTAACTGGAGACAGGGGACGGAGACCCAGTACTTC. Its protein is CASSNWRQGTETQYF.

This chain uses TRBV19 with TRBJ1-4; D perhaps matches TRBD1 (5 bases). Per the germline V gene, CDR1 is LNHDA and CDR2 is SQIVND (reference sequence). V lost 6 bases to trimming and J lost 0 bases, with 11 bases between them. There are 15 residues in the CDR3. This CDR3 reads CASSSGGATNEKLFF. DNA for the CDR3: TGTGCCAGTAGCTCCGGGGGTGCAACTAATGAAAAACTGTTTTTT.

The J gene is TRBJ2-7, the V gene TRBV6-6, with D perhaps TRBD2 (5 bases). Germline V gives CDR1 MNHNY, CDR2 SVGAGI (reference sequence). This CDR3 contains 14 residues. V lost 6 bases to trimming and J lost 2 bases, with 14 bases between them. CDR3 residues: CASSRSDWTYEQYF. In DNA, the CDR3 is TGTGCCAGCAGCCGCTCGGACTGGACCTACGAGCAGTACTTC.

The genes are TRBV6-1 and TRBJ2-4, with D possibly matching TRBD2 (5 bases). Trimming pared 3 bases from V and 6 bases from J, leaving 15 bases between. This CDR3 is 15 amino acids long. The germline gives CDR1 MNHNS, CDR2 SASEGT. In nucleotides, the CDR3 is TGTGCCAGCAGTGAGTCCGGGGTGGGAAGAAACATTCAGTACTTC. Translated, it gives CASSESGVGRNIQYF.

The chain has TRBV7-9 and TRBJ1-4; D remains unclear. The CDR3 is 12 amino acids. Trimming stripped 5 bases from V and 4 bases from J, with 5 bases between. Looked up from germline, CDR1 is SEHNR and CDR2 is FQNEAQ (reference sequence). In DNA, the CDR3 is TGTGCCAGCAGCCGCGTTAATGAAAAACTGTTTTTT. It translates to CASSRVNEKLFF. The full variable domain, in which reference TRBV7-9 and TRBJ1-4 provide the parts outside the CDR3, is DTGVSQNPRHKITKRGQNVTFRCDPISEHNRLYWYRQTLGQGPEFLTYFQNEAQLEKSRLLSDRFSAERPKGSFSTLEIQRTEQGDSAMYLCASSRVNEKLFFGSGTQLSVL.

This clone was counted between two and nine times. V gene TRBV4-1 combines with J gene TRBJ2-1, with D perhaps matching TRBD2 (5 bases). The CDR3 is 16 amino acids. V shed 0 bases and J shed 4 bases, with 13 bases lying between them. The germline V gene encodes CDR1 MGHRA and CDR2 YSYEKL. The CDR3 protein is CASSQERVPRYNEQFF. DNA for the CDR3: TGCGCCAGCAGCCAAGAGAGGGTCCCCCGGTACAATGAGCAGTTCTTC.

V usage is TRBV4-2 and J usage is TRBJ1-2, with TRBD1 identical over 8 bases. CDR1 is LGHNA, CDR2 YNFKEQ, per germline. V was pared by 3 bases and J by 5 bases, with 8 bases of the junction left unmatched. The CDR3 loop spans 15 amino acids. For the CDR3, the DNA is TGTGCCAGCAGCCATCCCCGGACAGGGAAATATGGCTACACCTTC. Translated, it gives CASSHPRTGKYGYTF.

The chain carries TRBV7-2 and TRBJ2-7; TRBD2 agrees at 12 bases. The CDR3 has 15 residues. Germline lookup yields CDR1 SGHTA and CDR2 FQGNSA. Unmatched junction bases numbered 8, after V lost 5 bases and J lost 6 bases. CDR3: CASSPRTSGVFEQYF. CDR3 DNA: TGTGCCAGCAGCCCGAGGACTAGCGGGGTCTTCGAGCAGTACTTC.

The J gene is TRBJ1-4, the V gene TRBV18; 8 bases match TRBD1. The germline gives CDR1 KGHSH, CDR2 LQKENI. The CDR3 is made up of 16 amino acids. V dropped 2 bases and J dropped 6; count of bases not matched to a gene: 8. CDR3 loop: CASSPDFPGGDEKLFF. The CDR3 bases are TGTGCCAGCTCACCAGACTTTCCAGGGGGCGATGAAAAACTGTTTTTT.

The rearrangement joins TRBV5-1 to TRBJ2-5; 13 bases line up with TRBD2. The V segment lost 5 bases and the J segment 0 bases; nucleotides outside the gene matches: 4. This CDR3 has 16 amino acids. Germline assignment: CDR1 SGHRS and CDR2 YFSETQ. The DNA for the CDR3 is TGCGCCAGCAGTTTACTAGCGGGGGGGAACCAAGAGACCCAGTACTTC. Its protein product is CASSLLAGGNQETQYF. The full variable domain, in which reference TRBV5-1 and TRBJ2-5 provide the parts outside the CDR3, is KAGVTQTPRYLIKTRGQQVTLSCSPISGHRSVSWYQQTPGQGLQFLFEYFSETQRNKGNFPGRFSGRQFSNSRSEMNVSTLELGDSALYLCASSLLAGGNQETQYFGPGTRLLVL.

This clone was seen a handful of times. The V and J genes are TRBV5-8 and TRBJ2-2, with TRBD1 as a possible D gene (6 bases). Trimming pared 1 base from V and 4 bases from J, leaving 11 bases between. The CDR3 spans 15 residues. Germline CDR1 and CDR2: SGHTS and YDEGEE. CDR3 region: CASSLTGSATGELFF. DNA of the CDR3: TGTGCCAGCAGCTTGACAGGGTCGGCCACCGGGGAGCTGTTTTTT.